This T cell receptor (beta chain) was recovered during a study of T cell responses to AZD1222 COVID-19 vaccine. Findings of the study overall: Baseline serology detected seropositivity in only a handful of AZD1222 recipients.

Measured with immunoSEQ multiplex PCR; TCRdb has only the in-frame clones, and not every one. The data hold more than 50,000 clones, with more than 65% observed a single time. The table lists this clone with a count of one. Its antigen is currently unknown. The CDR3 sequence is 15 residues long. V gave up 4 bases and J gave up 5 bases; unmatched junction bases: 6. The germline CDR1 and CDR2 sequences are SGDLS and YYNGEE. The chain joins TRBV9 to TRBJ2-5; 12 bases are shared with TRBD1. This TCR derives from an adult in good health. The sequenced sample was peripheral blood, obtained on day 0 of AZD1222 vaccination. Here the CDR3 reads CASSHGTGGPETQYF. The CDR3 region has the DNA TGTGCCAGCAGCCACGGGACAGGGGGCCCGGAGACCCAGTACTTC. The whole variable domain, filled in from reference TRBV9 and TRBJ2-5, reads DSGVTQTPKHLITATGQRVTLRCSPRSGDLSVYWYQQSLDQGLQFLIQYYNGEERAKGNILERFSAQQFPDLHSELNLSSLELGDSALYFCASSHGTGGPETQYFGPGTRLLVL.